Below, 18 T cell receptor beta chains from the same sample are listed, as sequenced in a study of blood T cell repertoires in COVID-19. Assay: immunoSEQ multiplex PCR; the TCRdb copy retains only in-frame clones and omits some. This sample has around 99,000 clones, with 75% to 90% found just once. Input material: peripheral blood. These receptors came from a woman aged 55-69 years with acute or convalescent COVID-19.

This clone was counted once. J is TRBJ2-3 and V is TRBV5-4; a weak D match, TRBD2 (6 bases). V was pared by 10 bases and J by 6 bases, with 21 bases between. The germline V gene encodes CDR1 SGHNT and CDR2 YYREEE (reference sequence). The CDR3 sequence is 14 residues long. CDR3 sequence reads: CAANRDFGVDTQYF. The DNA of the CDR3 is TGTGCCGCGAACCGGGACTTCGGAGTGGATACGCAGTATTTT.

The chain recombines TRBV9 with TRBJ2-3; 7 bases line up with TRBD2. Germline assignment: CDR1 SGDLS and CDR2 YYNGEE. V dropped 2 bases and J dropped 4; count of bases not matched to a gene: 7. The CDR3 is 15 amino acids. CDR3 DNA sequence: TGTGCCAGCAGCGTCCGAGCGGGGCACCCAGATACGCAGTATTTT. The encoded protein is CASSVRAGHPDTQYF.

The rearrangement joins TRBV10-3 to TRBJ2-3; 16 positions agree with TRBD2. The germline gives CDR1 ENHRY, CDR2 SYGVKD. The CDR3 contains 18 residues. The ends lost 6 bases at V and 5 bases at J; junction bases unmatched: 11. The CDR3 here is CAISPNPGLAGGQDTQYF. In DNA form, the CDR3 reads TGTGCCATCAGCCCGAACCCGGGACTAGCGGGGGGGCAAGATACGCAGTATTTT.

The chain recombines TRBV19 with TRBJ2-1; 7 bases line up with TRBD2. V shed 11 bases and J 0 bases; nucleotides not matched to a gene: 7. The CDR3 consists of 14 residues. Germline V CDR1 and CDR2: LNHDA, SQIVND (reference sequence). CDR3 amino acids: CASLSGGSYNEQFF. The CDR3 nucleotides are TGTGCCTCCCTGTCGGGGGGCTCCTACAATGAGCAGTTCTTC.

This clone was picked up a small number of times. The V and J genes are TRBV2 and TRBJ1-5, with TRBD1 matching 10 bases. The CDR3 has 20 residues. J gave up 0 bases and V 6 bases, and 17 bases lay outside the gene matches. Germline-derived CDR1 and CDR2 are SNHLY and FYNNEI. CDR3 protein: CASSVTPGGQGRYSNQPQHF. The DNA for the CDR3 is TGTGCCAGCAGCGTAACCCCCGGGGGACAGGGGCGCTATAGCAATCAGCCCCAGCATTTT.

This clone was seen just once. V usage is TRBV7-2 and J usage is TRBJ1-1, with 9 nucleotides matching TRBD1. V lost 5 bases, J lost 1 base, and 5 bases stayed unmatched. This CDR3 has 15 amino acids. The germline gives CDR1 SGHTA, CDR2 FQGNSA. CDR3 residues: CASSPGDRANTEAFF. Written as DNA, the CDR3 is TGTGCCAGCAGCCCCGGGGACAGGGCGAACACTGAAGCTTTCTTT.

The chain recombines TRBV28 with TRBJ2-7, with D maybe TRBD1 (6 bases). V was cut by 1 base and J by 6 bases, with 16 bases left in between. The CDR3 contains 15 residues. Germline V gene data show CDR1 as MDHEN and CDR2 as SYDVKM. CDR3 residues: CASSLLRNRESEQYF. CDR3 nucleotides: TGTGCCAGCAGTTTATTGAGGAACAGGGAGAGCGAGCAGTACTTC. Complete variable domain (other parts from reference TRBV28 and TRBJ2-7): DVKVTQSSRYLVKRTGEKVFLECVQDMDHENMFWYRQDPGLGLRLIYFSYDVKMKEKGDIPEGYSVSREKKERFSLILESASTNQTSMYLCASSLLRNRESEQYFGPGTRLTVT.

CDR3 loop: CASSPAQGAGSPLHF. The CDR3 DNA reads TGTGCCAGCTCCCCGGCCCAGGGGGCAGGTTCACCCCTCCACTTT. The genes are TRBV27 and TRBJ1-6; 8 nucleotides agree with TRBD1. Germline V gene lookup returns CDR1 MNHEY and CDR2 SMNVEV (reference sequence). The V gene end was trimmed by 8 bases and the J gene end by 9 bases; junction bases not matched to a gene: 12. This CDR3 spans 15 amino acids.

The table lists this clone with a few counts. This rearrangement joins TRBV7-2 to TRBJ1-3; 7 bases agree with TRBD1. Germline CDR1 and CDR2: SGHTA and FQGNSA. Trimming at V came to 5 bases and at J to 2 bases, leaving 6 bases not matched to a gene. The CDR3 extends over 15 amino acids. CDR3 nucleotide sequence: TGTGCCAGCAGCCCTACAGGGGTTGCTGGAAACACCATATATTTT. Encoded protein: CASSPTGVAGNTIYF.

The chain uses TRBV10-2 and TRBJ2-1; 8 nucleotides agree with TRBD2. J lost 7 bases, V lost 7 bases, and 9 bases had no gene match. CDR1 and CDR2 from the germline V gene are WSHSY and SAAADI. This CDR3 region has 14 residues. CDR3 bases: TGCGCCAGCACGTCAGCGGGAGTGGGGAATGAGCAGTTCTTC. Amino acid sequence: CASTSAGVGNEQFF.

The genes are TRBV5-1 and TRBJ1-5; D perhaps matches TRBD1 (5 bases). The CDR3 is 15 residues long. Germline CDR1 SGHRS, CDR2 YFSETQ. Trimming stripped 4 bases from V and 2 bases from J, with 13 bases between. CDR3 nucleotide sequence: TGCGCCAGCAGCGACGGCAGGGAGGGCAATCAGCCCCAGCATTTT. This gives the protein CASSDGREGNQPQHF.

The chain is built from TRBV7-2 and TRBJ2-3, with 7 bases identical to TRBD2. The CDR3 spans 11 residues. Germline V lookup: CDR1 SGHTA, CDR2 FQGNSA. Losses at the gene ends were 8 bases for V and 4 bases for J; bases not matched to a gene: 0. The CDR3 nucleotides read TGTGCCAGCGGGAGGGCAGATACGCAGTATTTT. Residues: CASGRADTQYF.

The V and J genes are TRBV7-2 and TRBJ1-3; TRBD1 might be the D (5 bases). The ends were cut back, 2 bases at V and 0 bases at J, with 11 bases in the middle. Germline assignment: CDR1 SGHTA and CDR2 FQGNSA. This CDR3 is built from 16 residues. The CDR3 is CASSLQGSGSGNTIYF. The CDR3 coding sequence is TGTGCCAGCAGCTTACAGGGCTCGGGCTCTGGAAACACCATATATTTT.

The CDR3 loop reads CASSFDRGGTEAFF. In DNA form, the CDR3 reads TGTGCCAGCTCGTTCGACAGGGGAGGGACTGAAGCTTTCTTT. The genes are TRBV18 and TRBJ1-1; TRBD1 matches at 8 bases. This CDR3 contains 14 residues. The V gene end was trimmed by 6 bases and the J gene end by 5 bases; junction bases not matched to a gene: 8. Germline assignment: CDR1 KGHSH and CDR2 LQKENI.

V gene TRBV7-9 combines with J gene TRBJ1-4; no clear D. V was trimmed by 2 bases and J by 3 bases, leaving 10 bases between them. CDR1 SEHNR and CDR2 FQNEAQ come from the germline V gene (reference sequence). The CDR3 consists of 15 residues. The CDR3 region is CASSLPVLSNEKLFF. The CDR3 DNA follows: TGTGCCAGCAGCTTACCTGTTCTGTCTAATGAAAAACTGTTTTTT.

This chain links TRBV3-1 (or the pseudogene TRBV3-2) with TRBJ1-4; D is uncertain. V was trimmed by 1 base and J by 12 bases, leaving 9 bases between them. Per germline, CDR1 LGHDT and CDR2 YNNKEL (reference sequence). This CDR3 spans 12 amino acids. Here the CDR3 DNA reads TGTGCCAGCAGCCAAGGCGCGGTCGAACTGTTTTTT. Translating it yields CASSQGAVELFF.

The chain couples TRBV9 to TRBJ1-3; the D is unclear. Trimming took off 0 bases at V and 0 bases at J, with 7 bases between the two ends. The CDR3 is made up of 15 amino acids. Germline V gives CDR1 SGDLS, CDR2 YYNGEE. The CDR3 region has the DNA TGTGCCAGCAGCGTAGAATCGAGCTCTGGAAACACCATATATTTT. Translating it yields CASSVESSSGNTIYF.

The chain joins TRBV9 to TRBJ1-5; TRBD1 matches 7 bases. Germline trimming cut 2 bases from V and 5 bases from J; bases unmatched to any gene: 1. CDR3 length: 13 residues. From germline, CDR1 is SGDLS and CDR2 YYNGEE. CDR3 DNA sequence: TGTGCCAGCAGCGTCGACAGGGATCAGCCCCAGCATTTT. Translated: CASSVDRDQPQHF.